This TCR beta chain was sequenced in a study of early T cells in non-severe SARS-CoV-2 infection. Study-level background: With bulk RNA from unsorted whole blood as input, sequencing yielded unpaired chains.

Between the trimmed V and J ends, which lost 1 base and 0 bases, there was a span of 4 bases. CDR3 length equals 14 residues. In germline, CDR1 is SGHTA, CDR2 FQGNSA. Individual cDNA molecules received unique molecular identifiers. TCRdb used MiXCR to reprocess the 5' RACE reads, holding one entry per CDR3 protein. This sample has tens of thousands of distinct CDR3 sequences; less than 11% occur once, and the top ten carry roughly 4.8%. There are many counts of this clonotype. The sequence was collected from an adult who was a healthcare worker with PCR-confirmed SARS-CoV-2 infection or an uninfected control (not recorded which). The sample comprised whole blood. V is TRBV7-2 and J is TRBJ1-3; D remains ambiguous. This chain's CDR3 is CASSLGGSGNTIYF. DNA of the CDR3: TGTGCCAGCAGCTTAGGAGGCTCTGGAAACACCATATATTTT.